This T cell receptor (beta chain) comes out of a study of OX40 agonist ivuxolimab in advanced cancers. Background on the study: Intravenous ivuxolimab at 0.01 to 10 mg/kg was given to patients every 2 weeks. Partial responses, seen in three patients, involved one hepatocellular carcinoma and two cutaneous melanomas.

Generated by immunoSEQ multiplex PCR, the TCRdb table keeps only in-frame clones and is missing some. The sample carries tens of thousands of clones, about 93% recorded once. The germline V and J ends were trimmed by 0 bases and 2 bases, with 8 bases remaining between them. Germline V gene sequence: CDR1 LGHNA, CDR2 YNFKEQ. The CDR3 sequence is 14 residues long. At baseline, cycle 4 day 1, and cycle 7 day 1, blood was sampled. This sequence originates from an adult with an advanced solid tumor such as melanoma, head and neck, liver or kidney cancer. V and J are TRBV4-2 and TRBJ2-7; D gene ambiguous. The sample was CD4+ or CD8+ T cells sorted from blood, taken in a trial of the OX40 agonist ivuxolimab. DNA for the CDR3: TGTGCCAGCAGCCAAGATGGGGTTACCTACGAGCAGTACTTC. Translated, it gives CASSQDGVTYEQYF.